This TCR beta chain was found in a study of T cell responses to AZD1222 COVID-19 vaccine. Study outcomes and limitations: Clonal diversity may have been underestimated, and the donors were mostly white British, with more females than males.

Sequencing was performed with immunoSEQ multiplex PCR; in TCRdb, only in-frame clones are kept and a portion is missing. The sample records under 150,000 clones, 85% to 90% being singletons. This CDR3 has 13 amino acids. Looked up from germline, CDR1 is LNHDA and CDR2 is SQIVND (reference sequence). V was clipped by 4 bases and J by 4 bases, with 10 bases between them. Points on this clone: What it binds is unknown.

This sequence was found in an adult who received the AZD1222 COVID-19 vaccine. The chain links TRBV19 to TRBJ1-2; unclear D gene. This sample comprised peripheral blood, obtained 28 days after the second AZD1222 dose. CDR3 region: CASSKRMSYGYTF. CDR3 DNA sequence: TGTGCCAGTAGTAAACGGATGAGCTATGGCTACACCTTC.